This T cell receptor beta chain was captured in a study of shared clonotypes between healthy human individuals. Study in general: Donors, aged 18 to 49, were a couple of women and three men.

The CDR3 has 15 amino acids. Trimming pared 4 bases from V and 0 bases from J, leaving 9 bases between. The germline V gene has CDR1 MDHEN and CDR2 SYDVKM. With respect to this clone: Its antigen is undetermined.

The repertoire was sequenced with immunoSEQ multiplex PCR; TCRdb's copy has only in-frame clones and lacks some. The profile shows millions of clones, more than 80% of them singletons. Study results and limitations: Unshared clonotypes carried lower generation probabilities than those common to all four donors. What naive subsets generally showed was a larger estimated richness than memory subsets showed. Limited genetic and exposure-history diversity came from having few donors.

The sample taken for sequencing was naive CD4+ T cells sorted from blood. Indicated subset: CD45RA+ positively selected. The receptor was isolated from a man aged 18 to 29 in good health. The chain employs TRBV28 and TRBJ2-2; D remains ambiguous. CDR3 nucleotides: TGTGCCAGCAGTTCCCCAGCTACGAACACCGGGGAGCTGTTTTTT. Its protein product is CASSSPATNTGELFF.